The 20 T cell receptor beta chains in this list originate from one sample, sequenced in a study of blood T cell repertoires in COVID-19. Sequencing used immunoSEQ multiplex PCR; TCRdb keeps in-frame clones, though not all of them. The table lists over 60,000 clones, more than 75% of them singletons. Material for sequencing was peripheral blood. The receptors were gathered from a woman aged 60-75 years with acute or convalescent COVID-19.

This rearrangement joins TRBV2 to TRBJ2-7, with D possibly being TRBD1 (6 bases). This CDR3 spans 15 amino acids. Per germline, CDR1 SNHLY and CDR2 FYNNEI. With 6 bases removed from V and 5 bases from J, the gap between germline ends came to 20 bases. This CDR3 is CASSPRTAGGDEQYF. Here the CDR3 DNA reads TGTGCCAGCAGCCCTAGGACAGCTGGGGGTGACGAGCAGTACTTC.

The sample holds one count of this clone. The chain carries TRBV27 and TRBJ2-2; 9 nucleotides align to TRBD1. Germline loops: CDR1 MNHEY, CDR2 SMNVEV (reference sequence). V was pared by 2 bases and J by 4 bases, with 2 bases of the junction left unmatched. This CDR3 has 15 amino acids. The DNA of the CDR3 is TGTGCCAGCAGTTTAACAGGGGGCACCACCGGGGAGCTGTTTTTT. Its protein is CASSLTGGTTGELFF.

This clone was detected a few times. The chain joins TRBV28 to TRBJ1-5; TRBD1 is a possible D gene (5 bases). From germline, CDR1 is MDHEN and CDR2 SYDVKM. There are 15 residues in the CDR3. Trimming took off 6 bases at V and 4 bases at J, with 16 bases between the two ends. The CDR3 loop is CASSPRRDGNQPQHF. The CDR3 DNA follows: TGTGCCAGCAGCCCCCGGCGGGACGGGAATCAGCCCCAGCATTTT.

V is TRBV5-4 and J is TRBJ2-5; no definite D call. The CDR3 runs to 14 residues. Germline assignment: CDR1 SGHNT and CDR2 YYREEE (reference sequence). V was trimmed by 2 bases and J by 5 bases, leaving 13 bases between them. The CDR3 DNA follows: TGTGCCAGCAGCTTTACCCCCGCAGGCGAGACCCAGTACTTC. Its translation: CASSFTPAGETQYF.

In this sample, this clone turned up once. This chain joins TRBV3-1 (or the pseudogene TRBV3-2) and TRBJ1-6, with 7 bases identical to TRBD1. V was pared by 1 base and J by 6 bases, with 3 bases of the junction left unmatched. The germline gives CDR1 LGHDT, CDR2 YNNKEL (reference sequence). The CDR3 totals 15 residues. CDR3 in DNA: TGTGCCAGCAGCCAAGGCAGGGGGTCTAATTCACCCCTCCACTTT. Protein sequence: CASSQGRGSNSPLHF.

This chain connects TRBV9 to TRBJ2-5; tentatively, D is TRBD2 (5 bases). Looked up from germline, CDR1 is SGDLS and CDR2 is YYNGEE. The CDR3 spans 16 residues. Trimming took off 4 bases at V and 1 base at J, with 17 bases between the two ends. DNA for the CDR3: TGTGCCAGCAGCAAATCCCTCGCTAGCAGCCAAGAGACCCAGTACTTC. Translated: CASSKSLASSQETQYF.

This chain uses TRBV6-5 with TRBJ2-6; TRBD1 matches 7 bases. The CDR3 is 16 residues long. Losses at the gene ends were 4 bases for V and 3 bases for J; bases not matched to a gene: 6. CDR1 is MNHEY, CDR2 SVGAGI, per germline. The CDR3 sequence is CASSSTGVGGANVLTF. CDR3 DNA: TGTGCCAGCAGTTCCACAGGGGTAGGTGGGGCCAACGTCCTGACTTTC.

The chain is built from TRBV6-6 and TRBJ2-7; 9 bases line up with TRBD1. V lost 2 bases and J lost 6; bases outside the gene matches: 8. CDR3 length: 15 residues. Germline V CDR1 and CDR2: MNHNY, SVGAGI (reference sequence). CDR3 in DNA: TGTGCCAGCAGTTACATGGGACAGGGAGCGTCCGAGCAGTACTTC. Its protein is CASSYMGQGASEQYF.

The chain is built from TRBV25-1 and TRBJ2-6, with TRBD2 as a possible D gene (5 bases). This CDR3 contains 18 residues. Germline loops: CDR1 MGHDK, CDR2 SYGVNS. V lost 8 bases and J lost 0, with 20 bases in between. The CDR3 region has the DNA TGTGCCAGCGAGACTAAGACCGGACGGACCTCTGGGGCCAACGTCCTGACTTTC. Its protein is CASETKTGRTSGANVLTF.

In this sample, this clone turned up once. The chain has TRBV9 and TRBJ2-2; TRBD2 aligns across 9 bases. The CDR3 runs to 16 residues. V trimming: 0 bases; J trimming: 4 bases; junction bases outside the gene matches: 4. Germline V lookup: CDR1 SGDLS, CDR2 YYNGEE. The CDR3: CASSVGGGGATGELFF. The CDR3 coding sequence is TGTGCCAGCAGCGTAGGTGGCGGGGGGGCCACCGGGGAGCTGTTTTTT.

V gene TRBV19 combines with J gene TRBJ2-3, with D hard to call. The CDR3 is 11 amino acids. V was pared by 2 bases and J by 8 bases, with 5 bases between. In germline, CDR1 is LNHDA, CDR2 SQIVND (reference sequence). CDR3 DNA sequence: TGTGCCAGTAGTATACTCGGTACGCAGTATTTT. Its translation: CASSILGTQYF. Supplemented by reference TRBV19 and TRBJ2-3, the full variable domain reads DGGITQSPKYLFRKEGQNVTLSCEQNLNHDAMYWYRQDPGQGLRLIYYSQIVNDFQKGDIAEGYSVSREKKESFPLTVTSAQKNPTAFYLCASSILGTQYFGPGTRLTVL.

The CDR3 DNA sequence: TGTGCCATCAGTGAGTCAAGAGGGGGCGCCTCCCTGAGTGGCTACACCTTC. It translates to CAISESRGGASLSGYTF. The chain couples TRBV10-3 to TRBJ1-2; 7 positions match TRBD1. J lost 7 bases, V lost 0 bases, and 14 bases had no gene match. This CDR3 comprises 17 residues. Germline V gives CDR1 ENHRY, CDR2 SYGVKD.

CDR3 in DNA: TGTGCTAGTGGCCGGTGGACAGGGACCGATCTTTACGAGCAGTACTTC. This encodes CASGRWTGTDLYEQYF. V gene TRBV12-5 combines with J gene TRBJ2-7, with 8 nucleotides matching TRBD1. The CDR3 consists of 16 residues. V lost 6 bases, J lost 4 bases, and 14 bases stayed unmatched. Germline CDR1 is LGHNT and CDR2 is FRNRAP.

The chain uses TRBV28 and TRBJ1-1, with unresolved D. The CDR3 covers 14 residues. Between the trimmed V and J ends, which lost 2 bases and 1 base, there was a span of 8 bases. Germline values: CDR1 MDHEN, CDR2 SYDVKM. The CDR3 region is CASSLLGGNTEAFF. The CDR3, as DNA: TGTGCCAGCAGTTTACTTGGAGGGAACACTGAAGCTTTCTTT.

The chain recombines TRBV2 with TRBJ2-5, with D unresolved. The germline gives CDR1 SNHLY, CDR2 FYNNEI. The CDR3 length is 12 residues. Trimming removed 6 bases at V and 7 bases at J, with 12 bases between. The CDR3 loop is CASSDMWATQYF. The CDR3, as DNA: TGTGCCAGCAGCGATATGTGGGCGACCCAGTACTTC.

The sample holds one count of this clone. The chain couples TRBV7-9 to TRBJ1-2; D remains ambiguous. The CDR3 has 11 amino acids. Germline CDR1 is SEHNR and CDR2 is FQNEAQ (reference sequence). The ends were cut back, 4 bases at V and 8 bases at J, with 8 bases in the middle. The CDR3 is CASSSGGGYTF. The CDR3, as DNA: TGTGCCAGCAGCTCCGGAGGGGGCTACACCTTC.

J is TRBJ1-4 and V is TRBV7-2, with D possibly being TRBD1 (6 bases). Trimming cost V 1 base and J 8 bases, with 14 bases left between them. Germline lookup yields CDR1 SGHTA and CDR2 FQGNSA. CDR3 size: 15 residues. CDR3 in DNA: TGTGCCAGCAGCTTAGGAGGGGGAGTTCGAGAAAAACTGTTTTTT. Protein sequence: CASSLGGGVREKLFF. The full variable domain, completed using reference TRBV7-2 and TRBJ1-4, is GAGVSQSPSNKVTEKGKDVELRCDPISGHTALYWYRQSLGQGLEFLIYFQGNSAPDKSGLPSDRFSAERTGGSVSTLTIQRTQQEDSAVYLCASSLGGGVREKLFFGSGTQLSVL.

The V gene is TRBV7-8, the J gene TRBJ1-6; 10 nucleotides agree with TRBD1. The CDR3 contains 14 residues. CDR1 is SGHVS, CDR2 FQNEAQ, per germline. V dropped 4 bases and J dropped 7; count of bases not matched to a gene: 1. The CDR3 DNA sequence: TGTGCCAGCAGCTCGGGACAGGGGAATTCACCCCTCCACTTT. Its translation: CASSSGQGNSPLHF.

The V gene is TRBV5-1, the J gene TRBJ2-7, with TRBD1 identical over 10 bases. From germline, CDR1 is SGHRS and CDR2 YFSETQ. V trimming: 4 bases; J trimming: 5 bases; junction bases outside the gene matches: 6. CDR3 length: 14 residues. CDR3 amino acids: CASSATGGYHEQYF. The CDR3 region has the DNA TGCGCCAGCAGCGCGACAGGGGGCTATCACGAGCAGTACTTC.

This rearrangement joins TRBV3-1 (or the pseudogene TRBV3-2) to TRBJ1-2, with D perhaps TRBD1 (6 bases). Per germline, CDR1 LGHDT and CDR2 YNNKEL (reference sequence). Trimming left V 4 bases short and J 8 bases short, with 17 bases between. The CDR3 runs 14 residues. CDR3: CASSPTSGGAGYTF. The CDR3, as DNA: TGTGCCAGCAGCCCGACCAGCGGGGGGGCAGGCTACACCTTC.